This T cell receptor beta chain was profiled in a study of shared clonotypes between healthy human individuals. Study summary: Donors had three CD4 naive, three CD4 memory, two CD8 naive and one CD8 memory plate apiece. Study conclusions and caveats: Relative to their counterparts shared across all four donors, non-shared clonotypes exhibited diminished generation probabilities.

With regard to this clone: The target antigen is unknown.

The CDR3 length is 15 residues. The germline gives CDR1 SGDLS, CDR2 YYNGEE. The V end was cut by 3 bases, the J end by 2 bases, with 12 bases between. Authors' methods: With immunoSEQ giving junction-only sequences and no quality scores, filtering differed. The table came from immunoSEQ multiplex PCR; TCRdb's copy has only in-frame clones and leaves some out. Clonal size and the V and J genes are those of that table, whereas D and trimming came from the DNA. Here the sample spans more than 2 million clones, about 94% being singletons. The sequenced sample consisted of naive CD4+ T cells sorted from blood. Documented subset: CD45RA+ positively selected. This chain uses TRBV9 with TRBJ1-5, with D perhaps matching TRBD1 (6 bases). The receptor's source is a man between 18 and 35 years old in good health. The CDR3 nucleotides read TGTGCCAGCAGCGCCAGGGGTGACGGCAATCAGCCCCAGCATTTT. It yields the protein CASSARGDGNQPQHF.